What follows describes a single TCR beta chain. This clonotype has just a few counts. There is no known antigen for this receptor. No per-base quality is available; no much larger clone lies one base away. The time point label corresponds to: sample taken at primary tumor resection. Whole RNA extracted from tumor and nontumor lung tissue, or from cryopreserved PBMC samples, was used for TCR sequencing without cell sorting. The donors were about 65 patients from the lung TRACERx cohort who had early-stage, untreated non-small cell lung cancer. A patient was chosen for TCR sequencing only when enough RNA was available from at least two tumor regions. The library was produced with 5' RACE. The run used a NextSeq 500. To allow correction of PCR and sequencing errors, the TCR library protocol tagged every TCR cDNA molecule with a unique molecular identifier. The authors processed their data as follows. Decombinator tools were used for TCR identification, UMI-based error correction and CDR3 extraction. TCRs above a frequency of 2 per 1,000, corresponding to the top 1% of the tumor frequency distribution, were defined as expanded. Renyi diversity was computed with the R vegan package after each repertoire had been subsampled 100 times to 5,000 TCRs. To build CDR3 similarity networks, amino acid triplet string-kernel similarity was used, and CDR3s were connected when their pairwise similarity was above 0.82. The public reads were run again by TCRdb, first through fastp at Q25 and then through MiXCR, and only productive beta chains were kept. When rows share a CDR3 protein, they turn into one entry using the most common DNA and genes. In this record, the V and J calls reflect TCRdb's handling and not the investigators' own analysis. This sample gives over 25,000 distinct CDR3 sequences in total; approximately 8.4% of them show up just once. The top ten clonotypes cover about 36% of the sample.

The sample originates from a study of spatial heterogeneity in lung cancer (dated by TCRdb to between 2017 and 2020). For the wider study: More beta-chain than alpha-chain transcripts were consistently detected, likely reflecting higher beta-chain transcript abundance. Both alpha and beta chains were TCR-sequenced in 210 or so tumor regions, 64 matched nontumor lung samples and 55 to 60 PBMC samples obtained at surgery. In the raw uncorrected reads, each unique combination of TCR and UMI appeared more than ten times on average. In non-small cell lung cancer, the study made a quantitative comparison of TCR alpha and beta repertoires among multiple tumor regions, matched nontumor lung and blood. TCR repertoire features were related to nonsynonymous mutation counts determined by whole-exome sequencing of tumor tissue. The investigation overall reported the following: Ubiquitous expanded tumor TCRs were found in blood more often at tumor resection than at routine follow-up. Additional single-cell paired TCR alpha and beta sequencing was considered necessary to confirm, at a functional level, the hypothesis that regional TCRs recognize regional mutations.

The CDR3, cysteine through phenylalanine, is 18 amino acids long. Only the CDR3 DNA stays, 54 bases, in frame from base 1. CDR1 is given as SGDLS and CDR2 as YYNGEE, both from the germline V gene. V sheds 2 bases and J sheds 1 base, leaving 21 bases between their ends. The sequencing used PBMCs, collected at surgery. The TCR originated in a female donor with early-stage non-small cell lung cancer. Rearrangement joined TRBV9 to TRBJ2-5; the best D guess is TRBD2, with 5 bases matching. This receptor has the CDR3 CASSVRGSYYSSQETQYF. The sequenced DNA: TGTGCCAGCAGCGTGCGAGGGTCCTATTACTCGTCCCAAGAGACCCAGTACTTC.